This paragraph covers one TCR beta chain sequence. As yet, its antigen is unknown. 60 Vbeta and 13 Jbeta primers were used in PCR. Measured with immunoSEQ multiplex PCR; TCRdb has only the in-frame clones, and not every one. The data contain over 130,000 clones, around 80% of them singletons. The data were taken from a study of cytomegalovirus exposure and HLA in healthy donors. Study results and caveats: Later analysis indicated greater clonal expansion among HLA-associated TCR beta chains than among equally common other chains. It was taken for granted in presence/absence analyses that sequencing depth across donors was roughly uniform.

This CDR3 region has 12 residues. The germline CDR1 and CDR2 sequences are SGHRS and YFSETQ. The ends were cut back, 5 bases at V and 2 bases at J, with 7 bases in the middle. The TCR was taken from a man aged 50 or older in good health and CMV-seronegative. The sample was PBMCs. V gene TRBV5-1 combines with J gene TRBJ1-2; possible D gene TRBD1, 5 bases. The CDR3 spells CASRTENYGYTF. The DNA of the CDR3 is TGCGCCAGCAGGACAGAAAACTATGGCTACACCTTC. Full variable domain (outside the CDR3, taken from reference TRBV5-1 and TRBJ1-2): KAGVTQTPRYLIKTRGQQVTLSCSPISGHRSVSWYQQTPGQGLQFLFEYFSETQRNKGNFPGRFSGRQFSNSRSEMNVSTLELGDSALYLCASRTENYGYTFGSGTRLTVV.